A selection of T cell receptor beta chains follows, all from one sample in a study of shared clonotypes between healthy human individuals. Generated by immunoSEQ multiplex PCR, the TCRdb table keeps only in-frame clones and is missing some. This table has about a million clones, around 74% appearing once. Input material: memory CD4+ T cells sorted from blood. The source of these receptors is a man in his late teens or twenties in good health. CDR3s include the opening cysteine and the closing phenylalanine or tryptophan. The D gene is left open where the match is weak. Clone size is not always given. Where it is, it says once, few, many or a class for expanded clones.

>few|.|TRBV5-6|TRBJ1-2
TGTGCCAGCAGCTTGGGCCCGGCGGAGTATGGCTACACCTTC
CASSLGPAEYGYTF
>.|TRBD2|TRBV6-5|TRBJ2-7
TGTGCCACGCGGGGGACCTACGAGCAGTACTTC
CATRGTYEQYF
>.|.|TRBV6-1|TRBJ1-4
TGTGCCAGCAGTCAAGCCGGTGCAAGCGGTAAACTGTTTTTT
CASSQAGASGKLFF
>.|TRBD2|TRBV7-2|TRBJ2-2
TGTGCCAGCAGCTTAGTCGCTAGCGGGAGGGCGAACACCGGGGAGCTGTTTTTT
CASSLVASGRANTGELFF
>.|.|TRBV2|TRBJ1-5
TGTGCCAGCAGTGAGGGACCCTCGGGCCAGCCCCAGCATTTT
CASSEGPSGQPQHF
>.|TRBD1|TRBV6-6|TRBJ2-7
TGTGCCAGCAGCGGACAGGGTATTTACGAGCAGTACTTC
CASSGQGIYEQYF
>.|.|TRBV6-6|TRBJ1-6
TGTGCCAGCAGTTACGAGGGTTATAATTCACCCCTCCACTTT
CASSYEGYNSPLHF
>few|.|TRBV9|TRBJ1-1
TGTGCCAGCAGCCTAGACGCTGGTCAACCGAACACTGAAGCTTTCTTT
CASSLDAGQPNTEAFF
>many|TRBD1|TRBV9|TRBJ2-3
TGTGCCAGCAGCAAAGCAGGGGGATCGGGTACGCAGTATTTT
CASSKAGGSGTQYF
>once|.|TRBV25-1|TRBJ2-7
TGTGCCAGCAGTGAATGGAGCCTAACCCTTCACTACGAGCAGTACTTC
CASSEWSLTLHYEQYF
>.|.|TRBV4-3|TRBJ1-2
TGCGCCAGCAGCCAAGTTTTATTGCAGGATGGTATTTATGGCTACACCTTC
CASSQVLLQDGIYGYTF
>many|.|TRBV2|TRBJ1-5
TGTGCCAGTGAGTCGGACGGTGGACTTAGCAATCAGCCCCAGCATTTT
CASESDGGLSNQPQHF
>.|TRBD2|TRBV19|TRBJ2-7
TGTGCCAGTAGTATAGCACCTTGGACTAGCGGGAGTCTTGAAGGGAACGAGCAGTACTTC
CASSIAPWTSGSLEGNEQYF
>few|TRBD1|TRBV5-1|TRBJ1-2
TGCGCCAGCAGCTTGGAAGGGACAGGGGCTCGGGGCTACACCTTC
CASSLEGTGARGYTF
>.|.|TRBV10-3|TRBJ1-6
TGTGCCATCAGTGAAGGGTCTCCCTATAATTCACCCCTCCACTTT
CAISEGSPYNSPLHF
>.|.|TRBV7-9|TRBJ2-1
TGTGCCAGCAGCTTGAACAATGAGCAGTTCTTC
CASSLNNEQFF
>few|.|TRBV29-1|TRBJ1-2
TGCAGCGTTGTCAGGGGCTACGGCTACACCTTC
CSVVRGYGYTF
>.|.|TRBV7-2|TRBJ2-5
TGTGCCAGCAGCTTAAGGGAACAAGAGACCCAGTACTTC
CASSLREQETQYF
>.|TRBD1|TRBV25-1|TRBJ2-7
TGTGCCAGCAGTGATCGGGCAGGGGGTTATAACGAGCAGTACTTC
CASSDRAGGYNEQYF
>.|TRBD1|TRBV28|TRBJ1-4
TGTGCCAGCAGTTTCCAGGGGGCAGCAACTAATGAAAAACTGTTTTTT
CASSFQGAATNEKLFF
>.|.|TRBV19|TRBJ2-3
TGTGCCAGTAGCGGAACTTTCACAGATACGCAGTATTTT
CASSGTFTDTQYF
>.|.|TRBV9|TRBJ2-3
TGTGCCAGCAGCGTATTACCGGGCACAGATACGCAGTATTTT
CASSVLPGTDTQYF